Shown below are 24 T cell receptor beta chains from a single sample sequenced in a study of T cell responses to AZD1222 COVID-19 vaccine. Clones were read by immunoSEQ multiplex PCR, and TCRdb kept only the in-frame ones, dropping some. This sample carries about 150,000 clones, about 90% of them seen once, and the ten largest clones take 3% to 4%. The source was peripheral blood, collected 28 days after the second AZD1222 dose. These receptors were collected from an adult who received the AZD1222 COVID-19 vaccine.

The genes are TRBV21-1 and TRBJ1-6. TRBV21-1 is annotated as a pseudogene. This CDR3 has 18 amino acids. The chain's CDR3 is CASSKGPGPDRSNSPLHF. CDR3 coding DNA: TGTGCCAGCAGCAAAGGGCCCGGACCGGATCGTAGTAATTCACCCCTCCACTTT.

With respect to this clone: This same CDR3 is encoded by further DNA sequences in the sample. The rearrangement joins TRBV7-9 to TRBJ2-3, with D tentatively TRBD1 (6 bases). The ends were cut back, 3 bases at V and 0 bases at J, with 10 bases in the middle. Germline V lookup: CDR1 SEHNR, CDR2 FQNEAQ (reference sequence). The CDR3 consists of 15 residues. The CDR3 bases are TGTGCCAGCAGCTTGGACAGTCCAAGCACAGATACGCAGTATTTT. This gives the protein CASSLDSPSTDTQYF.

The CDR3 spells CASSLGRDGTEAFF. CDR3 nucleotides: TGTGCCAGCAGCTTAGGCAGGGATGGGACTGAAGCTTTCTTT. This rearrangement joins TRBV7-2 to TRBJ1-1, with D possibly being TRBD1 (5 bases). Per germline, CDR1 SGHTA and CDR2 FQGNSA. The CDR3 extends over 14 amino acids. Trimming cost V 1 base and J 5 bases, with 11 bases left between them.

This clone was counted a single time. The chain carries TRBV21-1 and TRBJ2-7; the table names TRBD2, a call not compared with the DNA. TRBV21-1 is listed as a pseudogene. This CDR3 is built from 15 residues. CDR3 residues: CASSNLAGLIYEQYF. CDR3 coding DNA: TGTGCCAGCAGCAATCTAGCGGGCCTAATCTACGAGCAGTACTTC.

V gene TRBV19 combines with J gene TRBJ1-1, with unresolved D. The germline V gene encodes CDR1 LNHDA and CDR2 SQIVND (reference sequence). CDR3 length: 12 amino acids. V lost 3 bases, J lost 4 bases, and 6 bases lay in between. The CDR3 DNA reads TGTGCCAGTAGTATTTTTGGCACTGAAGCTTTCTTT. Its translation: CASSIFGTEAFF. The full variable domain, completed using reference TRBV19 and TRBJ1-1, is DGGITQSPKYLFRKEGQNVTLSCEQNLNHDAMYWYRQDPGQGLRLIYYSQIVNDFQKGDIAEGYSVSREKKESFPLTVTSAQKNPTAFYLCASSIFGTEAFFGQGTRLTVV.

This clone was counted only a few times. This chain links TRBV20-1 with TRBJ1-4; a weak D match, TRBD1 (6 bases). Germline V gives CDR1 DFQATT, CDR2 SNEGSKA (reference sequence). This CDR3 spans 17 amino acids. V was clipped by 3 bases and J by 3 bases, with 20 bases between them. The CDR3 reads CSASSALVGGANEKLFF. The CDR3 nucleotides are TGCAGTGCTAGTAGCGCCCTTGTAGGGGGAGCTAATGAAAAACTGTTTTTT.

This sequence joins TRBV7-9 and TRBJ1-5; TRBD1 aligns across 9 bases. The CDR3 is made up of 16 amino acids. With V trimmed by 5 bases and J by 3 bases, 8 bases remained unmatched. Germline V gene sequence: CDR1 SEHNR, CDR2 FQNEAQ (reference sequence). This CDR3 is CASSPGTGQSNQPQHF. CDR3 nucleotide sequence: TGTGCCAGCAGCCCAGGGACAGGGCAATCCAATCAGCCCCAGCATTTT.

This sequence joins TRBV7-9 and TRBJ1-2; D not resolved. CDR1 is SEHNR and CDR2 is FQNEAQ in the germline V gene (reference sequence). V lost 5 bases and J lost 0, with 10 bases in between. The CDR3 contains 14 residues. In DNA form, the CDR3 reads TGTGCCAGCAGCCTTACCGGGACTAACTATGGCTACACCTTC. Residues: CASSLTGTNYGYTF.

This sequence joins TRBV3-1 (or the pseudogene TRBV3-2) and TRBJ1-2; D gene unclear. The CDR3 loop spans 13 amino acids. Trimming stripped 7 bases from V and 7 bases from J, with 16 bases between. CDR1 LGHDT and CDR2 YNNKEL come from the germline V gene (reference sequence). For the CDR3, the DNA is TGTGCCAGCACCCCGTCGGGGATGGGTGGCTACACCTTC. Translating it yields CASTPSGMGGYTF.

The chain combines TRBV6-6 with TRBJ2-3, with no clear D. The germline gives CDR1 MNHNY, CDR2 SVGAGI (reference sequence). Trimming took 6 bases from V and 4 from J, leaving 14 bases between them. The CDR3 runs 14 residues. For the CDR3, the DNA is TGTGCCAGCAGGGAAACCATCCTAGCAGATACGCAGTATTTT. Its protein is CASRETILADTQYF.

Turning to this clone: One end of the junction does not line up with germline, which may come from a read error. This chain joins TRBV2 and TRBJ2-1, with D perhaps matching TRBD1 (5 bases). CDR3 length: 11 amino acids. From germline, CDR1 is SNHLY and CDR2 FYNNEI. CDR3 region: CASGAYNEQFF. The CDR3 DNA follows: TGTGCCAGCGGGGCCTATAATGAGCAGTTCTTC.

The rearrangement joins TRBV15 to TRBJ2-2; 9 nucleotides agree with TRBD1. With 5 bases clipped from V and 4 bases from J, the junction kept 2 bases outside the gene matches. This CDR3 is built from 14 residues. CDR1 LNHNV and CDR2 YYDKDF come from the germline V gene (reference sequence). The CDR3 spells CATSRDRVTGELFF. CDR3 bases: TGTGCCACCAGCCGGGACAGGGTCACCGGGGAGCTGTTTTTT.

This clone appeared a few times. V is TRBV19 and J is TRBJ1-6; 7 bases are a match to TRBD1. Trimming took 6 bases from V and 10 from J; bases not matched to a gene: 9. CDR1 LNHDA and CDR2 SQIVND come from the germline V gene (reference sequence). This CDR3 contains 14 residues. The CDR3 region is CASSADRLGSPLHF. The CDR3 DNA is TGTGCCAGTAGCGCGGACAGGTTGGGATCACCCCTCCACTTT.

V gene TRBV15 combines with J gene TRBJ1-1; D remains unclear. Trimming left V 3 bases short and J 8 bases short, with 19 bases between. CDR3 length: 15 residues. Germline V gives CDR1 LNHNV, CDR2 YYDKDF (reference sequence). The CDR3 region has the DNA TGTGCCACCAGCAGCGGTAGCTCCCTCAGGTGGGAAGCTTTCTTT. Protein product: CATSSGSSLRWEAFF.

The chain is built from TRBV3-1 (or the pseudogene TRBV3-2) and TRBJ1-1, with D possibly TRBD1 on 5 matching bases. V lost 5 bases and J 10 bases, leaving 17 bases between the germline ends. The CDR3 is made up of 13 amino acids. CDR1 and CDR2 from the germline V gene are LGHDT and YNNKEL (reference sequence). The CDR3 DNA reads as TGTGCCAGCAGCGAGGCAGGGAAGGGTAGAGCTTTCTTT. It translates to CASSEAGKGRAFF.

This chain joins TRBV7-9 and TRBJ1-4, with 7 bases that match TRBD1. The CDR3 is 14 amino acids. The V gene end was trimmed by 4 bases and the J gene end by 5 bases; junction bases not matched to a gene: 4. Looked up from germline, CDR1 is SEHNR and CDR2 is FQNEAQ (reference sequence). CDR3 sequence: CASSSGQKNEKLFF. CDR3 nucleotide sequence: TGTGCCAGCAGCTCGGGACAGAAGAATGAAAAACTGTTTTTT.

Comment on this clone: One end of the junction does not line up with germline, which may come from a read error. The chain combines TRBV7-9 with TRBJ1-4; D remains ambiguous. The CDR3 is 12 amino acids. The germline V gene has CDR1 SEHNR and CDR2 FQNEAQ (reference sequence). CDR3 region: CAGSLANEKLFF. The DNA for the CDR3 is TGTGCCGGCAGTCTCGCTAATGAAAAACTGTTTTTT.

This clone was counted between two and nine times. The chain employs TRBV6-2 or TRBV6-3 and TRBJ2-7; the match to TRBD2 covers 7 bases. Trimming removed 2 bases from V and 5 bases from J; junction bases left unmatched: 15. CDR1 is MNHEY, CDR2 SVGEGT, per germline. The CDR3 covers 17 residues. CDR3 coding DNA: TGTGCCAGCAGTTACGACCCCGCGGGGGAGTCGAGGGACGAGCAGTACTTC. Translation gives CASSYDPAGESRDEQYF.

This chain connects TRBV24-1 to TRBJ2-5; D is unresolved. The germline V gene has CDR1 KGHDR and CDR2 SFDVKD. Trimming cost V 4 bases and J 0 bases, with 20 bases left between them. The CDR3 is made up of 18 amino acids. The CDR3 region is CATSDADVLSGHQETQYF. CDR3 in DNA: TGTGCCACCAGTGACGCCGACGTTCTGTCGGGCCACCAAGAGACCCAGTACTTC.

This CDR3 reads CASSQDGLPYNEQFF. CDR3 DNA: TGTGCCAGCAGCCAAGATGGGCTTCCTTACAATGAGCAGTTCTTC. The chain has TRBV14 and TRBJ2-1; unclear D gene. Trimming removed 0 bases from V and 4 bases from J, with 10 bases in between. Germline CDR1 reads SGHDN; CDR2 reads FVKESK. This CDR3 has 15 residues.

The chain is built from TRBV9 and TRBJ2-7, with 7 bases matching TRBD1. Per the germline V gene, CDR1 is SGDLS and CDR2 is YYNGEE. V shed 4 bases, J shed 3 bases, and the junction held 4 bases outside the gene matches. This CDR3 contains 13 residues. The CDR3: CASSQGQLYEQYF. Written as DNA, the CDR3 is TGTGCCAGCAGCCAGGGACAGCTCTACGAGCAGTACTTC.

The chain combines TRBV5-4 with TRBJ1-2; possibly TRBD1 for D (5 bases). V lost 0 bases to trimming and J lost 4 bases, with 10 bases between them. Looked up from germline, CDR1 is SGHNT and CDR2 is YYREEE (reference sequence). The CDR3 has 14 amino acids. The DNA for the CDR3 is TGTGCCAGCAGCTTGGAGGGGTACAGCTATGGCTACACCTTC. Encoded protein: CASSLEGYSYGYTF.

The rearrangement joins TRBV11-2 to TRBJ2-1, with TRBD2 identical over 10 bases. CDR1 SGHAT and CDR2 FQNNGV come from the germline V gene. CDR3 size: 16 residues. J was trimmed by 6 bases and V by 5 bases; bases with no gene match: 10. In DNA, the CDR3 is TGTGCCAGCAGCCAGAGCGGGGGGGCGATTCGCAATGAGCAGTTCTTC. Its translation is CASSQSGGAIRNEQFF. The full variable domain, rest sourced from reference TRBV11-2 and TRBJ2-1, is EAGVAQSPRYKIIEKRQSVAFWCNPISGHATLYWYQQILGQGPKLLIQFQNNGVVDDSQLPKDRFSAERLKGVDSTLKIQPAKLEDSAVYLCASSQSGGAIRNEQFFGPGTRLTVL.

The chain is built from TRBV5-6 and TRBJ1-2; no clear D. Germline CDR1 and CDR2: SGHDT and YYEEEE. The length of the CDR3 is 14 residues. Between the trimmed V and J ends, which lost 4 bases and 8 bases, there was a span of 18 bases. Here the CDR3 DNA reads TGTGCCAGCAGCAAAAGATGGGGTTCTCTGGGCTACACCTTC. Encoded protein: CASSKRWGSLGYTF.